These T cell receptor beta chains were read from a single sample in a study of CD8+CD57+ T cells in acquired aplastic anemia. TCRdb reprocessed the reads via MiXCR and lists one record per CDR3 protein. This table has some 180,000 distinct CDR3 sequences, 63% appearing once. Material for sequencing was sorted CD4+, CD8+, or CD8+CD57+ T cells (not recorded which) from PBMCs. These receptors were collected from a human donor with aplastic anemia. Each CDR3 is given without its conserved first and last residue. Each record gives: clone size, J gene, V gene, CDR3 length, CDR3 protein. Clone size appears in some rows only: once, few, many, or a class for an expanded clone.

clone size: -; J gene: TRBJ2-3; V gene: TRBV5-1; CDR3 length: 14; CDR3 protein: ASSSGLAGDTDTQY
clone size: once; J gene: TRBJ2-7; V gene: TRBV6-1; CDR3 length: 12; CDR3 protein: ASSTGTDNYEQY
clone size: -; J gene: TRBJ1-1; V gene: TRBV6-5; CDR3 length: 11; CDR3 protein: ASYIPGNTEAF
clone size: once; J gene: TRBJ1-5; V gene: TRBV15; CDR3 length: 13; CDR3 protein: ATSRDVVGNQPQH
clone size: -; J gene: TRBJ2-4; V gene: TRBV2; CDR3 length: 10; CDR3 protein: ASSEQDRGQY
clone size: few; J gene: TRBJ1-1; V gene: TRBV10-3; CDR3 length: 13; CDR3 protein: AISESGSMNTEAF
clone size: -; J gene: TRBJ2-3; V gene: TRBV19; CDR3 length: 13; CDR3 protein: ASSIIAGGTDTQY
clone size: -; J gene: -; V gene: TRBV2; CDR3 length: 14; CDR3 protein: ASSEARASGGMAQY
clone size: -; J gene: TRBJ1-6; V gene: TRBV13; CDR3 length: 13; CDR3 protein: ASSLGLAENSPLH
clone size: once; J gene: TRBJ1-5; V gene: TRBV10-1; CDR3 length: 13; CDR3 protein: ASSLGQGERVPQH
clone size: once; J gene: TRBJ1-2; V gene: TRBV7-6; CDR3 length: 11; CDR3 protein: ASSLVSGNGYT
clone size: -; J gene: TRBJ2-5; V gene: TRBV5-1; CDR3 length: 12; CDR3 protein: ASSFGTGGETQY
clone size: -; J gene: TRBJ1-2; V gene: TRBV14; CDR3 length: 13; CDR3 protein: ASSQDRAGIYGYT
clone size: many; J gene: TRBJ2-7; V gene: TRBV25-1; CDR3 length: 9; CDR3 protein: ASRTDYEQY
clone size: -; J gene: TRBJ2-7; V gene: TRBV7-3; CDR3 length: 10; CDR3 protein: ASSLYLNEQY
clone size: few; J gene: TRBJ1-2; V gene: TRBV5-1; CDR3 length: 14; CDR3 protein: ASSLGGQGAERGYT